This TCR beta chain appears in the sequencing data of a study of blood T cells in healthy people across ages (dated by TCRdb to 2015 to 2017). In the study overall: In model experiments, template switching captured roughly one uniquely barcoded TCR beta cDNA molecule for every two T cells. Using deep sequencing normalized with unique cDNA molecular identifiers, the study measured how TCR beta repertoire diversity changes with age. The donors were divided into four age groups: young (average approximately 16 years), middle-aged (around 41), aged (approximately 62) and long-lived (nearly 85). To avoid experimental bias, donors of different ages were randomly spread across the sequencing lanes. For two donors (one aged 18 to 30 and one aged 80 or older), the study analyzed two additional independent replicas of 1 million unique cDNA reads from the same blood draw. What the study reported, not specific to this receptor: Bulk unsorted PBMC profiling prevented conclusive comparison of naive and antigen-experienced compartments. The percentage of naive T cells measured by flow cytometry correlated strongly with observed TCR beta diversity. The CMV infection status of donors was not known, potentially confounding age-related changes in expanded clonotypes. Estimates of total diversity based on one million sequenced T cells were considered lower bounds and underestimates. Observed TCR beta diversity per million T cells fell roughly linearly with age, and a significant reduction was already apparent by age approximately 41. The long-lived group showed more naive CD4+ T cells, fewer expanded clones and increased TCR diversity than the aged group, suggesting age selection.

Donors were 39 systemically healthy Caucasian individuals from Russia aged about 6 to 100 years. Each donor gave approximately 9.3 milliliters of peripheral blood, collected into EDTA-treated Vacutainer tubes. Ficoll-Paque density-gradient centrifugation was used to isolate PBMCs, with at least 6.5 million obtained per sample. Total RNA was extracted from PBMCs with Trizol reagent, with at least 6 micrograms obtained per sample. For every donor, an aliquot of PBMCs went through flow cytometry to measure the percentages of naive CD45RAhigh/CD27high T cells. The library was made by 5' RACE. The instrument given in TCRdb is Illumina HiSeq 2500. A second PCR of 7 to 11 cycles was run with a J-beta primer mix and a sample-barcoded 5' primer. Each TCR beta cDNA molecule received a unique molecular identifier from a template-switch 5' adaptor carrying 12 random nucleotides. Each sample yielded at least 2.5 million CDR3-containing paired-end reads. First-strand cDNA was synthesized from all RNA with the Mint cDNA synthesis kit, primed by a TRBC-specific oligonucleotide. All cDNA was treated with uracil-DNA glycosylase and then went through a first 18-cycle PCR with the universal primers M1SS and BC2_uni_R. Turning to the authors' computational methods: For normalization, 1 million high-quality reads were randomly selected from each sample, with every read carrying a distinct molecular identifier. Instead of being binned into consensus sequences, reads that shared molecular identifiers were thrown out. CDR3 identification, clonotype clustering and error correction used MiTCR with a Q25 quality threshold and the strictest error-elimination algorithm. A nonparametric unseen species model with Euler transformation was used to estimate lower-bound total TCR beta diversity. TCRdb reprocessed the public reads (quality trimming at Q25 with fastp, clone calling with MiXCR) and kept in-frame beta chains. Merged by CDR3 protein, the rows form single entries marked with the most common genes and DNA. TCRdb's processing, not the study's, gives the V and J calls here. The sample yields around 600,000 distinct CDR3 sequences; 45% to 55% were counted once. The top ten clones comprise around 23% of the sample.

Remarks on this clonotype: The specificity of this receptor is unknown. Base qualities are not at hand, and no much larger clone is one base apart.

From its cysteine to its phenylalanine, the CDR3 spans 15 amino acids. Only the CDR3 portion is preserved as DNA: 45 bases, with reading frame beginning at the first base. Relative to germline, V is missing 5 bases and J is missing 4 bases, with 10 bases of the junction outside any gene match. The chain uses TRBV12-3 or TRBV12-4 and TRBJ2-7; 8 bases in the junction line up with TRBD2. The clonotype comes from an older man in good health. Sequencing was performed on blood. The sequenced DNA: TGTGCCAGCAGTCCCCGGGTAGCGGGGACTTACGAGCAGTACTTC. Translated, this is CASSPRVAGTYEQYF.